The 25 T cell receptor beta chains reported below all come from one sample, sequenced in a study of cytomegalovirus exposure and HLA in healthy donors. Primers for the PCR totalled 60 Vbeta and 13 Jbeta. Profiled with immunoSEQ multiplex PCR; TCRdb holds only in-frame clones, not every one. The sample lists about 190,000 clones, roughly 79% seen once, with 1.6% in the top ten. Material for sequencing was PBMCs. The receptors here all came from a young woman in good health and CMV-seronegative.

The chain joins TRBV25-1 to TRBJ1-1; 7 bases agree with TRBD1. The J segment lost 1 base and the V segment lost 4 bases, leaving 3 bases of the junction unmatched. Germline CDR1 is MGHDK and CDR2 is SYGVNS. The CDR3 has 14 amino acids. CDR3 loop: CASSARQGNTEAFF. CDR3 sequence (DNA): TGTGCCAGCAGTGCCCGACAGGGGAACACTGAAGCTTTCTTT.

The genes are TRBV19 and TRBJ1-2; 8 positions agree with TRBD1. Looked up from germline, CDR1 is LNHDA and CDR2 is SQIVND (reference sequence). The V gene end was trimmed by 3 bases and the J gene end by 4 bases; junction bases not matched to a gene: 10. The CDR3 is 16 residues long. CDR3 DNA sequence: TGTGCCAGTAGTATCGGGCGACAGGGGACTTTCTATGGCTACACCTTC. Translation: CASSIGRQGTFYGYTF.

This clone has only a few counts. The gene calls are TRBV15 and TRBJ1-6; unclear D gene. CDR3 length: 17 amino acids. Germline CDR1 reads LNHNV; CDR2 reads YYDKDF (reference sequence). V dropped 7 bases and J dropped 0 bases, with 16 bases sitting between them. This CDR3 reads CATKEAKKSSYNSPLHF. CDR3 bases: TGTGCCACCAAAGAGGCCAAAAAGAGCTCCTATAATTCACCCCTCCACTTT.

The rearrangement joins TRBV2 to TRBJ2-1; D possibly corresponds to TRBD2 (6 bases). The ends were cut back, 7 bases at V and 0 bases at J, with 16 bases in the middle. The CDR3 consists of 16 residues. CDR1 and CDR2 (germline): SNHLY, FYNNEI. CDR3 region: CASIGDFLSSYNEQFF. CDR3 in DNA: TGTGCCAGCATCGGGGACTTCCTGAGCTCCTACAATGAGCAGTTCTTC.

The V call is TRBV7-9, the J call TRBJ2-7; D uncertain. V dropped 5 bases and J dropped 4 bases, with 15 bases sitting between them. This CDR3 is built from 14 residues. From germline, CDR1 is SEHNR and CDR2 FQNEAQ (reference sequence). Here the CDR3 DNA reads TGTGCCAGCAGCCCCCTAACTGGTGGTTACGAGCAGTACTTC. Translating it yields CASSPLTGGYEQYF.

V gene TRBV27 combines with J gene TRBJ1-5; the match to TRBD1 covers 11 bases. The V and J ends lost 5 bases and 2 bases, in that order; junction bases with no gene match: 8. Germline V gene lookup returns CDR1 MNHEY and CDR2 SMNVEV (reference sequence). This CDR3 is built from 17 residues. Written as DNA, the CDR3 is TGTGCCAGCAGTACAGGACAGGGGGCCCTTGGCAATCAGCCCCAGCATTTT. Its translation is CASSTGQGALGNQPQHF.

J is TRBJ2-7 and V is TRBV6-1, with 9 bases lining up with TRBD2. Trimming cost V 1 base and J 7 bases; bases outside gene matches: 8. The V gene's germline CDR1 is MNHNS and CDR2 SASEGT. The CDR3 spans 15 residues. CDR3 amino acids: CASSEGASGIYEQYF. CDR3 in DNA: TGTGCCAGCAGTGAAGGGGCTAGCGGGATTTATGAGCAGTACTTC.

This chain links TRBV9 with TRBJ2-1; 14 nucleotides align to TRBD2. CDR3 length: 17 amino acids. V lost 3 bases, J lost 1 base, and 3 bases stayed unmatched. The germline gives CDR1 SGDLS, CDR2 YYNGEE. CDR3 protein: CASSGTSGRRSYNEQFF. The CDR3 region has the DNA TGTGCCAGCAGCGGGACTAGCGGGAGGCGGTCCTACAATGAGCAGTTCTTC.

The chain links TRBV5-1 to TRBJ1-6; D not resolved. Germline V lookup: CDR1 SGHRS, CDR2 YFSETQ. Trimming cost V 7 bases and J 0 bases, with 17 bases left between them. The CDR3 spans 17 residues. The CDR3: CASREPTGSSYNSPLHF. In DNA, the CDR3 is TGCGCCAGCCGTGAACCGACGGGAAGCTCCTATAATTCACCCCTCCACTTT.

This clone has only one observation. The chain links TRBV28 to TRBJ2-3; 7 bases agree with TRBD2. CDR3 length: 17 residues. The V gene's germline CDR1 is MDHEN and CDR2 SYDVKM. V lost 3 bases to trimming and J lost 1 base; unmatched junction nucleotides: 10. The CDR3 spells CASSFRFWLAGTDTQYF. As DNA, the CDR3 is TGTGCCAGCAGTTTCCGGTTTTGGCTAGCGGGCACAGATACGCAGTATTTT.

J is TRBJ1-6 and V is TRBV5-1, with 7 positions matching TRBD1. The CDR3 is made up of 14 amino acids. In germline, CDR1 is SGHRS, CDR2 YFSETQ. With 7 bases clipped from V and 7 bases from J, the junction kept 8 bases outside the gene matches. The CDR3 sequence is CASRTGEMNSPLHF. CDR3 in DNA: TGCGCCAGCCGAACAGGGGAGATGAATTCACCCCTCCACTTT.

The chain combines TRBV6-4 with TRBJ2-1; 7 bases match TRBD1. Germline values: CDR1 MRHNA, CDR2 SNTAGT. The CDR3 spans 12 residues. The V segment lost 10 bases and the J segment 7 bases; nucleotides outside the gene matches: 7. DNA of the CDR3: TGTGCCACGAGGGGGCCTTGGAATGAGCAGTTCTTC. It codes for CATRGPWNEQFF.

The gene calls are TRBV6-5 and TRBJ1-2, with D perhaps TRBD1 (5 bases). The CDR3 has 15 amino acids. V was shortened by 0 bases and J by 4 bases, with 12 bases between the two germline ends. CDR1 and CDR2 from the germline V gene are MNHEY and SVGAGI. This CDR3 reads CASSYSLAGPYGYTF. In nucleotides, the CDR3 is TGTGCCAGCAGTTACTCACTCGCAGGGCCCTATGGCTACACCTTC.

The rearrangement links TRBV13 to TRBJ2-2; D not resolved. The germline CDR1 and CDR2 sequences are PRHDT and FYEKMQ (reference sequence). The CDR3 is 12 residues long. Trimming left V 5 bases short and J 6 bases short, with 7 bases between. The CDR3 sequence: CASSPNPGELFF. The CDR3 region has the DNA TGTGCCAGCAGCCCCAATCCCGGGGAGCTGTTTTTT.

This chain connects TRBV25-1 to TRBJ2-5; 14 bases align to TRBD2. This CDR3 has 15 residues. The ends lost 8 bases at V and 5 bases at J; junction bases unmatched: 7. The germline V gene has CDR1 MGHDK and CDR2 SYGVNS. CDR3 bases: TGTGCCAGCTCCCGGGGACTAGCGGGGGTGGAGACCCAGTACTTC. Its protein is CASSRGLAGVETQYF.

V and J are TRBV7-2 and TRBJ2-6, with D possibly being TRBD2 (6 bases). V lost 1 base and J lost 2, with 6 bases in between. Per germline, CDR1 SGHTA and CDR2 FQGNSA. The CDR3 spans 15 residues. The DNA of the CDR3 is TGTGCCAGCAGCTTAGGCGGGGCTGGGGCCAACGTCCTGACTTTC. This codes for CASSLGGAGANVLTF.

CDR3 sequence: CASSEWAGSDTGELFF. DNA for the CDR3: TGTGCCAGCAGTGAATGGGCGGGCTCGGACACCGGGGAGCTGTTTTTT. This rearrangement joins TRBV6-1 to TRBJ2-2; D is possibly TRBD2 (5 bases). Looked up from germline, CDR1 is MNHNS and CDR2 is SASEGT. Trimming cost V 2 bases and J 3 bases, with 13 bases left between them. This CDR3 contains 16 residues.

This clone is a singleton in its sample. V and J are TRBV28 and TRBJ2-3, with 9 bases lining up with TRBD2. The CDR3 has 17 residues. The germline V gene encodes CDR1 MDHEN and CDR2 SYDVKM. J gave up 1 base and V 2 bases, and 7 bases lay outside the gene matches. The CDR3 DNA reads TGTGCCAGCAGTTTAGGCCTAGCGGGGAGCGGCACAGATACGCAGTATTTT. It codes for CASSLGLAGSGTDTQYF. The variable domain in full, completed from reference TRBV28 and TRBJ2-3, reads DVKVTQSSRYLVKRTGEKVFLECVQDMDHENMFWYRQDPGLGLRLIYFSYDVKMKEKGDIPEGYSVSREKKERFSLILESASTNQTSMYLCASSLGLAGSGTDTQYFGPGTRLTVL.

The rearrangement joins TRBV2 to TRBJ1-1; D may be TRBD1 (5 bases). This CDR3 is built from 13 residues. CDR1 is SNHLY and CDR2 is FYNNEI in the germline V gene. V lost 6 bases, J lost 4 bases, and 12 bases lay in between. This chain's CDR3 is CASRGDSATEAFF. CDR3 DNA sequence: TGTGCCAGCAGGGGGGACTCCGCCACTGAAGCTTTCTTT.

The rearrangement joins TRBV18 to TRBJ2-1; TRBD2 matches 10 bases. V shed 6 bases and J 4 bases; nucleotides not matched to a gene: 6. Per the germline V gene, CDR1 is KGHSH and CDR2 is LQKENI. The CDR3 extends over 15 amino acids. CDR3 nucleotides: TGTGCCAGCTCCATAACTAGCGGGGTTTACAATGAGCAGTTCTTC. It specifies CASSITSGVYNEQFF.

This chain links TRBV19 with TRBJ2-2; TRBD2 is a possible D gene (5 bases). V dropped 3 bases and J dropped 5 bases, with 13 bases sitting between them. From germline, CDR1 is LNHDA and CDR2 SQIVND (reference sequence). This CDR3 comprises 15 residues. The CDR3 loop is CASSIWGGGTGELFF. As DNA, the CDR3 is TGTGCCAGTAGTATCTGGGGTGGCGGGACCGGGGAGCTGTTTTTT.

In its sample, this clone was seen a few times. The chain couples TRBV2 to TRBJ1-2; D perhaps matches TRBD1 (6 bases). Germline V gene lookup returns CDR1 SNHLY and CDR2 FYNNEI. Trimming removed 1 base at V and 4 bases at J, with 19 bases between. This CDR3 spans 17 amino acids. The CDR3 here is CASSEDRVAFVSYGYTF. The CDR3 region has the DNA TGTGCCAGCAGTGAAGACAGGGTAGCATTTGTTAGCTATGGCTACACCTTC.

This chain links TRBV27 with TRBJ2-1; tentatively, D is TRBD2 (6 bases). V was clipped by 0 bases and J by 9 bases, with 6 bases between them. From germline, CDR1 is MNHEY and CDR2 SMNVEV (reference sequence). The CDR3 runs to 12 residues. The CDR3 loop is CASSLSGGEQFF. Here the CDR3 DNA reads TGTGCCAGCAGTTTATCGGGGGGTGAGCAGTTCTTC.

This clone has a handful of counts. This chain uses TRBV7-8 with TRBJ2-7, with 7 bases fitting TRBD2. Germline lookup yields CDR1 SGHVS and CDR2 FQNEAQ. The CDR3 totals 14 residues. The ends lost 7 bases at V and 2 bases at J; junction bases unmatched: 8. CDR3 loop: CASTRGEGPYEQYF. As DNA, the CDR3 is TGTGCCAGCACCCGTGGGGAGGGCCCCTACGAGCAGTACTTC.

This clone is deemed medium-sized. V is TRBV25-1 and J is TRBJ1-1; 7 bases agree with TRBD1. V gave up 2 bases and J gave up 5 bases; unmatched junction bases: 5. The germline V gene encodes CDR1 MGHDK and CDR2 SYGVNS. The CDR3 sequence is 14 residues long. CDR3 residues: CASSEIRGRTEAFF. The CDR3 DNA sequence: TGTGCCAGCAGTGAAATTAGGGGGCGAACTGAAGCTTTCTTT. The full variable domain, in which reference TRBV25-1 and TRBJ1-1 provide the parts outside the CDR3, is EADIYQTPRYLVIGTGKKITLECSQTMGHDKMYWYQQDPGMELHLIHYSYGVNSTEKGDLSSESTVSRIRTEHFPLTLESARPSHTSQYLCASSEIRGRTEAFFGQGTRLTVV.